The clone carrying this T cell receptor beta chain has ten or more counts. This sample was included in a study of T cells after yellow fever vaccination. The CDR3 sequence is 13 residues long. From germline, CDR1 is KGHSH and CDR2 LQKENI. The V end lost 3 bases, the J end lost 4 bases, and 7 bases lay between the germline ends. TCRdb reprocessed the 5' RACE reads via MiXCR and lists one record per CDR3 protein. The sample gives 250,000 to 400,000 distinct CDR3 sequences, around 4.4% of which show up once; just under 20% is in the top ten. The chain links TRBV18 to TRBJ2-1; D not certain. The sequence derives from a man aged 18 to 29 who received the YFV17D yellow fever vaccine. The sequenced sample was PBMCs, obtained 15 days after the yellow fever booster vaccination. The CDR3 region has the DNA TGTGCCAGCTCACCTAGAGATTACAATGAGCAGTTCTTC. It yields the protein CASSPRDYNEQFF.